The 28 T cell receptor beta chains presented below share a single source sample, sequenced in a study of cytomegalovirus exposure and HLA in healthy donors. The PCR made use of 60 Vbeta and 13 Jbeta primers. Measured with immunoSEQ multiplex PCR; TCRdb has only the in-frame clones, and not every one. The sample holds approximately 290,000 clones; around 80% are singletons and the top ten take more than 0.3%. The sample was PBMCs. The source of these receptors is a girl aged 2 to 9 in good health and CMV-seronegative.

The chain carries TRBV6-5 and TRBJ2-7; the D gene is possibly TRBD1 (6 bases). This CDR3 is built from 14 residues. V shed 6 bases and J shed 4 bases, with 16 bases lying between them. Germline V lookup: CDR1 MNHEY, CDR2 SVGAGI. CDR3: CASRWTVRSYEQYF. DNA for the CDR3: TGTGCCAGCAGGTGGACAGTGCGCTCGTACGAGCAGTACTTC.

The chain couples TRBV11-2 to TRBJ2-2, with 7 bases fitting TRBD1. The germline CDR1 and CDR2 sequences are SGHAT and FQNNGV. V gave up 8 bases and J gave up 2 bases; unmatched junction bases: 14. CDR3 length: 17 amino acids. The CDR3 nucleotides are TGTGCCAGCCCAACCGACAGGGTCCGTATTAACACCGGGGAGCTGTTTTTT. This encodes CASPTDRVRINTGELFF.

Here the CDR3 DNA reads TGTGCCAGCAGCTCTACTAGCGGGGGTTACAATGAGCAGTTCTTC. Translating gives CASSSTSGGYNEQFF. The V call is TRBV11-2, the J call TRBJ2-1; 11 bases agree with TRBD2. With V trimmed by 4 bases and J by 4 bases, 3 bases remained unmatched. Germline V gene data show CDR1 as SGHAT and CDR2 as FQNNGV. CDR3 length: 15 amino acids. Using reference TRBV11-2 and TRBJ2-1 for the parts outside the CDR3, the full variable domain is EAGVAQSPRYKIIEKRQSVAFWCNPISGHATLYWYQQILGQGPKLLIQFQNNGVVDDSQLPKDRFSAERLKGVDSTLKIQPAKLEDSAVYLCASSSTSGGYNEQFFGPGTRLTVL.

The chain combines TRBV9 with TRBJ1-2; D call uncertain. The CDR3 loop spans 14 amino acids. Between the trimmed V and J ends, which lost 3 bases and 3 bases, there was a span of 12 bases. Germline values: CDR1 SGDLS, CDR2 YYNGEE. In nucleotides, the CDR3 is TGTGCCAGCAGCGCGCAGGTTAATGACTATGGCTACACCTTC. Translation: CASSAQVNDYGYTF.

The chain has TRBV28 and TRBJ2-2; maybe TRBD2 (5 bases). This CDR3 comprises 15 residues. Trimming shortened V by 3 bases and J by 6 bases, and 14 bases separated the two germline ends. CDR1 MDHEN and CDR2 SYDVKM come from the germline V gene. The CDR3 spells CASSFFAVGAGELFF. CDR3 DNA sequence: TGTGCCAGCAGTTTTTTTGCGGTGGGAGCCGGGGAGCTGTTTTTT.

The chain combines TRBV18 with TRBJ1-1; no clear D. CDR1 is KGHSH, CDR2 LQKENI, per germline. The CDR3 consists of 15 residues. V lost 0 bases, J lost 2 bases, and 10 bases lay in between. CDR3 nucleotide sequence: TGTGCCAGCTCACCACCTTCGGGTGGTAACACTGAAGCTTTCTTT. Its protein product is CASSPPSGGNTEAFF.

The chain employs TRBV11-1 and TRBJ2-3, with TRBD2 matching over 7 bases. The germline V gene encodes CDR1 SGHAT and CDR2 FQDESV (reference sequence). The junction had 6 bases not matched to a gene; V was cut back by 5 bases and J by 1 base. The CDR3 has 15 residues. CDR3 region: CASSLYGLGTDTQYF. For the CDR3, the DNA is TGTGCCAGCAGCCTCTACGGACTAGGCACAGATACGCAGTATTTT.

This chain connects TRBV27 to TRBJ2-1, with D uncertain. CDR1 and CDR2 (germline): MNHEY, SMNVEV (reference sequence). The CDR3 totals 11 residues. V lost 6 bases, J lost 9 bases, and 9 bases lay in between. CDR3: CASRRSGEQFF. CDR3 nucleotides: TGTGCCAGCAGACGTAGTGGTGAGCAGTTCTTC.

The chain has TRBV7-6 and TRBJ2-3; D remains unclear. V shed 6 bases and J shed 0 bases, with 13 bases lying between them. This CDR3 is 15 amino acids long. In germline, CDR1 is SGHVS, CDR2 FNYEAQ. CDR3 DNA sequence: TGTGCCAGCAGTTCTCCTTCCACTAGCACAGATACGCAGTATTTT. This codes for CASSSPSTSTDTQYF.

V gene TRBV19 combines with J gene TRBJ1-5; D possibly corresponds to TRBD1 (5 bases). V was shortened by 8 bases and J by 2 bases, with 16 bases between the two germline ends. Germline V gene lookup returns CDR1 LNHDA and CDR2 SQIVND (reference sequence). The CDR3 is 15 residues long. The CDR3 is CASQSRGERNQPQHF. The CDR3 DNA follows: TGTGCCAGTCAATCCCGGGGGGAACGCAATCAGCCCCAGCATTTT.

This clone has just a few counts. The V and J genes are TRBV11-2 and TRBJ2-5; perhaps TRBD2 as D (5 bases). CDR3 size: 11 residues. Looked up from germline, CDR1 is SGHAT and CDR2 is FQNNGV. V shed 3 bases and J shed 7 bases, with 6 bases lying between them. The CDR3, as DNA: TGTGCCAGCAGCTTCCTAGCGACCCAGTACTTC. Translated: CASSFLATQYF.

The chain links TRBV7-6 to TRBJ1-4, with 9 positions matching TRBD1. V was clipped by 4 bases and J by 6 bases; unmatched bases: 12. The CDR3 runs 17 residues. Germline lookup yields CDR1 SGHVS and CDR2 FNYEAQ. CDR3 region: CASSSRRTGVSDEKLFF. The CDR3 nucleotides read TGTGCCAGCAGCTCCCGGAGGACAGGGGTTTCCGATGAAAAACTGTTTTTT.

This rearrangement joins TRBV7-2 to TRBJ1-3; D unclear. Germline-derived CDR1 and CDR2 are SGHTA and FQGNSA. The CDR3 length is 14 residues. Trimming cost V 1 base and J 0 bases, with 4 bases left between them. The CDR3 coding sequence is TGTGCCAGCAGCTTAGGGAGCTCTGGAAACACCATATATTTT. This translates into CASSLGSSGNTIYF.

The chain links TRBV4-2 to TRBJ2-1, with TRBD2 matching 12 bases. Germline-derived CDR1 and CDR2 are LGHNA and YNFKEQ. The CDR3 spans 17 residues. V was pared by 1 base and J by 8 bases, with 9 bases of the junction left unmatched. CDR3 nucleotides: TGTGCCAGCAGCCAAGTGGCTAGCGGGGGGGGAGGGTATGAGCAGTTCTTC. It codes for CASSQVASGGGGYEQFF.

This chain joins TRBV4-1 and TRBJ1-1, with D perhaps matching TRBD1 (6 bases). The CDR3 consists of 16 residues. The V end lost 3 bases, the J end lost 4 bases, and 18 bases lay between the germline ends. Germline V CDR1 and CDR2: MGHRA, YSYEKL. In DNA, the CDR3 is TGCGCCAGCAGCCAGCCCAACCACAGGGTGGGCACTGAAGCTTTCTTT. Translated: CASSQPNHRVGTEAFF.

The CDR3 DNA is TGTGCCTGGAGTGTACCCGGTCAACCCTACGAGCAGTACTTC. Translating gives CAWSVPGQPYEQYF. The V gene is TRBV30, the J gene TRBJ2-7, with D uncertain. This CDR3 comprises 14 residues. Deletions cut 0 bases from V and 2 bases from J, with 11 bases between. CDR1 and CDR2 (germline): GTSNPN, SVGIG (reference sequence).

This chain joins TRBV10-3 and TRBJ1-1; D is possibly TRBD1 (6 bases). The germline CDR1 and CDR2 sequences are ENHRY and SYGVKD. The CDR3 spans 13 residues. V shed 6 bases and J shed 3 bases, with 11 bases lying between them. The CDR3 reads CAIRRGADTEAFF. The CDR3 DNA is TGTGCCATCAGGCGGGGGGCGGACACTGAAGCTTTCTTT.

This clone showed up just once. The CDR3 sequence: CASSGGQGYTGELFF. The CDR3 DNA follows: TGTGCCAGCAGCGGCGGACAGGGCTACACCGGGGAGCTGTTTTTT. The chain combines TRBV27 with TRBJ2-2; 8 nucleotides align to TRBD1. Germline V gene lookup returns CDR1 MNHEY and CDR2 SMNVEV (reference sequence). The CDR3 covers 15 residues. After removal of 6 bases from V and 3 bases from J, the junction contained 6 bases not matched to a gene.

The chain couples TRBV7-9 to TRBJ1-1, with 12 bases lining up with TRBD1. J was trimmed by 7 bases and V by 2 bases; bases with no gene match: 8. The CDR3 loop spans 16 amino acids. The germline V gene has CDR1 SEHNR and CDR2 FQNEAQ (reference sequence). In DNA, the CDR3 is TGTGCCAGCAGCTTATTCGGGGACAGGGGGCTCGGTGAAGCTTTCTTT. Translating gives CASSLFGDRGLGEAFF.

J is TRBJ2-5 and V is TRBV5-4, with 9 nucleotides matching TRBD1. CDR1 and CDR2 (germline): SGHNT, YYREEE (reference sequence). This CDR3 has 15 amino acids. V dropped 6 bases and J dropped 5; count of bases not matched to a gene: 11. CDR3 bases: TGTGCCAGCACCAGTTACAGGGGGCGCGAGGAGACCCAGTACTTC. It encodes CASTSYRGREETQYF.

The rearrangement uses TRBV6-5 and TRBJ2-1; TRBD2 matches 7 bases. Germline CDR1 is MNHEY and CDR2 is SVGAGI. This CDR3 has 13 amino acids. With 6 bases clipped from V and 14 bases from J, the junction kept 13 bases outside the gene matches. CDR3 bases: TGTGCCAGCAGCCCTGGGACTACTGGGGGAAAGTTCTTC. Its protein product is CASSPGTTGGKFF.

The CDR3 loop reads CASSQRFQPQHF. The CDR3 nucleotides are TGTGCCAGCAGTCAGAGGTTTCAGCCCCAGCATTTT. The rearrangement links TRBV28 to TRBJ1-5; no definite D call. Trimming pared 5 bases from V and 6 bases from J, leaving 8 bases between. Germline values: CDR1 MDHEN, CDR2 SYDVKM. This CDR3 contains 12 residues.

Here the CDR3 reads CASSLNRDEQYF. CDR3 DNA: TGTGCCAGCAGCTTAAACAGGGACGAGCAGTACTTC. The chain has TRBV7-9 and TRBJ2-7, with D possibly being TRBD1 (6 bases). V was trimmed by 2 bases and J by 5 bases, leaving 7 bases between them. From germline, CDR1 is SEHNR and CDR2 FQNEAQ (reference sequence). The CDR3 has 12 amino acids. Drawing the rest from reference TRBV7-9 and TRBJ2-7, the complete variable domain is DTGVSQNPRHKITKRGQNVTFRCDPISEHNRLYWYRQTLGQGPEFLTYFQNEAQLEKSRLLSDRFSAERPKGSFSTLEIQRTEQGDSAMYLCASSLNRDEQYFGPGTRLTVT.

V gene TRBV7-9 combines with J gene TRBJ2-1, with D possibly matching TRBD1 (5 bases). CDR1 SEHNR and CDR2 FQNEAQ come from the germline V gene (reference sequence). The CDR3 consists of 16 residues. Trimming stripped 0 bases from V and 4 bases from J, with 13 bases between. The CDR3 DNA reads TGTGCCAGCAGCTTAGCTCCGACAGACCCTTACAATGAGCAGTTCTTC. It codes for CASSLAPTDPYNEQFF.

The rearrangement links TRBV28 to TRBJ1-2; D gene ambiguous. V dropped 3 bases and J dropped 3 bases, with 14 bases sitting between them. The CDR3 is made up of 15 amino acids. Germline V gene data show CDR1 as MDHEN and CDR2 as SYDVKM. CDR3 nucleotides: TGTGCCAGCAGTTTGGCGGGGAACCACCACTATGGCTACACCTTC. Amino acid sequence: CASSLAGNHHYGYTF.

To note about this clone: Other DNA sequences of this sample code for an identical CDR3. The chain combines TRBV9 with TRBJ2-5; D perhaps matches TRBD1 (5 bases). Between the trimmed V and J ends, which lost 0 bases and 2 bases, there was a span of 8 bases. The germline V gene has CDR1 SGDLS and CDR2 YYNGEE. This CDR3 is built from 14 residues. The CDR3 DNA follows: TGTGCCAGCAGCGTAGGACAGCTTCAAGAGACCCAGTACTTC. It yields the protein CASSVGQLQETQYF. The variable domain in full, with the rest retrieved from reference TRBV9 and TRBJ2-5, is DSGVTQTPKHLITATGQRVTLRCSPRSGDLSVYWYQQSLDQGLQFLIQYYNGEERAKGNILERFSAQQFPDLHSELNLSSLELGDSALYFCASSVGQLQETQYFGPGTRLLVL.

The V call is TRBV9, the J call TRBJ2-3; 7 positions match TRBD2. Germline CDR1 and CDR2: SGDLS and YYNGEE. V lost 8 bases, J lost 4 bases, and 7 bases stayed unmatched. CDR3 size: 13 residues. The CDR3 region has the DNA TGTGCCAGGCTAGCGGACCCCCCAGATACGCAGTATTTT. Protein product: CARLADPPDTQYF.

This clone was recorded once. The rearrangement links TRBV27 to TRBJ1-5; D unresolved. The germline V gene encodes CDR1 MNHEY and CDR2 SMNVEV (reference sequence). The CDR3 loop spans 14 amino acids. The V end lost 6 bases, the J end lost 5 bases, and 14 bases lay between the germline ends. CDR3 nucleotides: TGTGCCAGCAGGCGACGGAGGGATGATCAGCCCCAGCATTTT. The encoded protein is CASRRRRDDQPQHF.